The 3 T cell receptor beta chains in this list originate from one sample, sequenced in a study of blood T cells in healthy people across ages (dated by TCRdb to the mid-2010s). Library creation used 5' RACE. Sequencing used an Illumina HiSeq 2500. A second PCR of roughly 7 to 11 cycles was performed with a sample-barcoded 5' primer and a J-beta primer mix. TCRdb ran its own pipeline on the public reads, namely fastp trimming at Q25 and MiXCR clone calling, and kept in-frame beta chains. Each entry merges the rows of one CDR3 protein and shows their most common DNA and genes. The sample contains around 990,000 distinct CDR3 sequences, about 25% of them found a single time. Approximately 0.75% of the sample is in the top ten clones. Separately, the same data were catalogued under a study of T cells of mothers and their children.

Input material: blood. The receptors shown here come from a girl aged 2-10 years in good health.

This clonotype has at least ten counts. The chain has TRBV7-9 and TRBJ2-7; tentative D call: TRBD2 (6 bases). Trimming removed 3 bases at V and 3 bases at J, with 9 bases between. This CDR3 region has 13 residues. Looked up from germline, CDR1 is SEHNR and CDR2 is FQNEAQ (reference sequence). CDR3 amino acids: CASSFPGGYEQYF. In nucleotides, the CDR3 is TGTGCCAGCAGCTTCCCCGGGGGCTACGAGCAGTACTTC.

A few counts support this clonotype. The rearrangement links TRBV5-4 to TRBJ1-5; D may be TRBD1 (5 bases). The CDR3 sequence is 14 residues long. Per the germline V gene, CDR1 is SGHNT and CDR2 is YYREEE (reference sequence). V lost 2 bases and J lost 2, with 8 bases in between. CDR3 sequence: CASSFEGGNQPQHF. The CDR3, as DNA: TGTGCCAGCAGCTTTGAAGGGGGCAATCAGCCCCAGCATTTT. Looking up the rest from reference TRBV5-4 and TRBJ1-5 gives the full variable domain: ETGVTQSPTHLIKTRGQQVTLRCSSQSGHNTVSWYQQALGQGPQFIFQYYREEENGRGNFPPRFSGLQFPNYSSELNVNALELDDSALYLCASSFEGGNQPQHFGDGTRLSIL.

The chain employs TRBV3-1 and TRBJ1-2; D is possibly TRBD1 (6 bases). Germline-derived CDR1 and CDR2 are LGHDT and YNNKEL (reference sequence). Trimming pared 3 bases from V and 1 base from J, leaving 9 bases between. This CDR3 region has 14 residues. DNA for the CDR3: TGTGCCAGCAGCCATTCGGACAGTAACTATGGCTACACCTTC. Residues: CASSHSDSNYGYTF.